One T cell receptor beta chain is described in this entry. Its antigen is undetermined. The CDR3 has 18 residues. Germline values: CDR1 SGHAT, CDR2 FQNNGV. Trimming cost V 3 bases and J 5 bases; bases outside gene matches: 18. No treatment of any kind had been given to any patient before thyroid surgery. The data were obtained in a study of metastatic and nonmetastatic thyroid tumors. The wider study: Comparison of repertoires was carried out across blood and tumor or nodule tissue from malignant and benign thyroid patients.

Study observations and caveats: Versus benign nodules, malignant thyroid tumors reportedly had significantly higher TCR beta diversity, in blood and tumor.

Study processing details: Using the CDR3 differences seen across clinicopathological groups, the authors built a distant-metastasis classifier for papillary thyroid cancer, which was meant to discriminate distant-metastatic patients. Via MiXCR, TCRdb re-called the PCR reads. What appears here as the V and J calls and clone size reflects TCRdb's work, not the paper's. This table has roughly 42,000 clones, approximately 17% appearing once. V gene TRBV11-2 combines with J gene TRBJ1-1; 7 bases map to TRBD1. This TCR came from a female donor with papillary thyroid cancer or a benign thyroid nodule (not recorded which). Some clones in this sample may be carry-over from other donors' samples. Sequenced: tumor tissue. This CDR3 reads CASSFGTTGTSGVTEAFF. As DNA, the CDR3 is TGTGCCAGCAGCTTTGGGACGACAGGGACATCGGGGGTAACTGAAGCTTTCTTT. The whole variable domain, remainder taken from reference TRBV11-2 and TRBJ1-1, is EAGVAQSPRYKIIEKRQSVAFWCNPISGHATLYWYQQILGQGPKLLIQFQNNGVVDDSQLPKDRFSAERLKGVDSTLKIQPAKLEDSAVYLCASSFGTTGTSGVTEAFFGQGTRLTVV.